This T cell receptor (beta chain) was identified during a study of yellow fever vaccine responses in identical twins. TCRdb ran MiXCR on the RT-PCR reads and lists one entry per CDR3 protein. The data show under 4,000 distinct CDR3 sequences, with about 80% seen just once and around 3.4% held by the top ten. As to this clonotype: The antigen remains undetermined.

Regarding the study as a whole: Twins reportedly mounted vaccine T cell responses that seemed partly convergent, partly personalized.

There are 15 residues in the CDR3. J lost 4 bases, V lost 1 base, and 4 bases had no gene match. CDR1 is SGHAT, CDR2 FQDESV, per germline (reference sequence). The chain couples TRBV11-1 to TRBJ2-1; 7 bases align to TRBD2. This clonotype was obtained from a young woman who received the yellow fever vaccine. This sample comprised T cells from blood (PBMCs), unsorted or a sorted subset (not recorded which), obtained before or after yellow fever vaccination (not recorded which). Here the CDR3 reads CASSLGLADYNEQFF. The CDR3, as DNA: TGTGCCAGCAGCTTAGGGCTAGCGGATTACAATGAGCAGTTCTTC.